This T cell receptor (beta chain) stems from a study of T cells in Graves' hyperthyroidism and ophthalmopathy. Overall study results and limits: Stable hyperthyroidism was told apart from ophthalmopathy by a model built on 13 V-J features. Within blood appeared most thyroid clonotypes that had expanded above 0.001.

This clonotype was picked up many times. Antigen: not known. Amplification of TCR beta CDR3 regions used RNA as the template. During a first-round RT-PCR of the TCR CDR3, the HTBI primer set was used. MiXCR, applied by TCRdb to the multiplex PCR reads, yields one record per CDR3 protein. The repertoire holds about 640,000 distinct CDR3 sequences, over 40% seen once, with less than 9% in the top ten. The CDR3 is made up of 14 amino acids. Deletions cut 8 bases from V and 3 bases from J, with 16 bases between. Germline V gives CDR1 SNHLY, CDR2 FYNNEI. V is TRBV2 and J is TRBJ1-1, with D possibly matching TRBD1 (5 bases). The sequence came from an adult man with Graves' disease, either hyperthyroidism or ophthalmopathy (not recorded which). Sequencing was carried out using peripheral blood or thyroid tissue (not recorded which). CDR3 nucleotides: TGTGCCAGCTTGCCTGGGCTGGGGGACACTGAAGCTTTCTTT. It specifies CASLPGLGDTEAFF.